The source of this TCR beta chain is a study of T cells in localized non-small cell lung cancer. General study results and limits: In adjacent lung, a median around 57 of the top 100 tumor clones were found.

In the case of this clone: Its cognate antigen is unknown.

Produced via immunoSEQ multiplex PCR; TCRdb's table is partial and in-frame only. The profile shows 16,000 or so clones, roughly 91% of them singletons. The CDR3 contains 16 residues. Germline V gene data show CDR1 as KGHSH and CDR2 as LQKENI. With 6 bases clipped from V and 5 bases from J, the junction kept 14 bases outside the gene matches. The chain links TRBV18 to TRBJ1-1, with TRBD1 matching over 8 bases. Sequencing was performed on peripheral blood, taken before any cancer treatment. The sequence derives from a male donor aged 60 or over with stage II squamous cell lung carcinoma. The CDR3 loop reads CASSPLTGTGWTEAFF. In DNA form, the CDR3 reads TGTGCCAGCTCGCCGTTGACCGGGACAGGATGGACTGAAGCTTTCTTT.